The sequence of this T cell receptor (beta chain) was determined in a study of blood T cell repertoires in COVID-19. Study in general: Donors in the United States, Italy and Spain gave samples during acute or convalescent COVID-19. The cDNA or gDNA used as material had been derived from T cells, B-cell-depleted T cells, or PBMCs.

The ends lost 3 bases at V and 0 bases at J; junction bases unmatched: 8. The germline CDR1 and CDR2 sequences are MNHEY and SVGEGT. The CDR3 length is 17 residues. Original handling: Amplifying reference gene primers gave estimates of nucleated cell counts. Here immunoSEQ multiplex PCR was the method, and the copy in TCRdb shows in-frame clones only, minus some. The DNA was the basis for D and trimming; V, J and clone size are from that table. The data show roughly 100,000 clones, approximately 81% seen once. In this sample, this clone turned up once. J is TRBJ2-4 and V is TRBV6-2 or TRBV6-3, with TRBD1 matching over 7 bases. The receptor comes from a man at least 80 years old with acute or convalescent COVID-19. Sequencing was done on a sample of peripheral blood. The CDR3 sequence: CASSYFSRGIAKNIQYF. The CDR3 DNA is TGTGCCAGCAGTTATTTTTCCAGGGGGATAGCCAAAAACATTCAGTACTTC.